This T cell receptor (beta chain) was found in a study of blood T cell repertoires in COVID-19. TCRdb's copy holds only in-frame clones and misses some; the assay was immunoSEQ multiplex PCR. The sample includes hundreds of thousands of clones, approximately 88% of them seen just once. The CDR3 is 14 residues long. Germline assignment: CDR1 SGHDT and CDR2 YYEEEE. Between the trimmed V and J ends, which lost 5 bases and 5 bases, there was a span of 15 bases. The sequencing input was peripheral blood. The chain carries TRBV5-6 and TRBJ2-3; D might be TRBD2 (5 bases). The TCR comes from a man aged 18 to 35 with active or convalescent COVID-19. The CDR3 reads CASRDSSRVDTQYF. The CDR3 DNA reads as TGTGCCAGCAGGGACTCCTCCAGAGTAGATACGCAGTATTTT.